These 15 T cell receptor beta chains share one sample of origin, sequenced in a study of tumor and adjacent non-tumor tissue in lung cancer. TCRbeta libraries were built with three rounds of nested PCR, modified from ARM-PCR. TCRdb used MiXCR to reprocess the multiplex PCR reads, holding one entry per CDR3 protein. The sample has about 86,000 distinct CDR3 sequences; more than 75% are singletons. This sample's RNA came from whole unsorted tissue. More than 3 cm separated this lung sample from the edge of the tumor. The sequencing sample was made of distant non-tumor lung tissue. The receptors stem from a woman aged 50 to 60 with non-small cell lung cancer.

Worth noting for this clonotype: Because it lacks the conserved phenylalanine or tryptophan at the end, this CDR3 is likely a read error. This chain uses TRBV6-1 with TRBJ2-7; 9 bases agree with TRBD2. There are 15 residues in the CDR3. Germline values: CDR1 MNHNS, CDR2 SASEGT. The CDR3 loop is CVSSIIAGADYEQYI. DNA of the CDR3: TGTGTCAGCAGTATAATAGCGGGAGCGGACTACGAGCAGTACATC.

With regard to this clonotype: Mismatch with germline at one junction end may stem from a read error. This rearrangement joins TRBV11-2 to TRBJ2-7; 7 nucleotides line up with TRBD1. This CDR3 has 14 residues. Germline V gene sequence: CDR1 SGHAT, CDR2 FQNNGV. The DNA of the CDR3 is TGTGCCAGCAAGTTAGTTAGGGACAGCTACGGGCAGTACTTC. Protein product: CASKLVRDSYGQYF. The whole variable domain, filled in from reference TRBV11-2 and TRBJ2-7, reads EAGVAQSPRYKIIEKRQSVAFWCNPISGHATLYWYQQILGQGPKLLIQFQNNGVVDDSQLPKDRFSAERLKGVDSTLKIQPAKLEDSAVYLCASKLVRDSYGQYFGPGTRLTVT.

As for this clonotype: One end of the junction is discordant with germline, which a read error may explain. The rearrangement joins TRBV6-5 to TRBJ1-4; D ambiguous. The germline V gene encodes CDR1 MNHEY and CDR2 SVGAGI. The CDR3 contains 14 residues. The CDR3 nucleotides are TGTGTCAGCAAACGCATTGCAACTAATGAAAAACTGTTTTTT. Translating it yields CVSKRIATNEKLFF.

CDR3 sequence (DNA): TGTGCCAACAGCAAAGGGATAGTGCTAGCGATCCACAATGAGCAGTTCTTC. Residues: CANSKGIVLAIHNEQFF. The chain uses TRBV6-2 or TRBV6-3 and TRBJ2-1; possibly TRBD2 for D (6 bases). Germline V gene lookup returns CDR1 MNHEY and CDR2 SVGEGT. There are 17 residues in the CDR3. V lost 10 bases and J lost 5, with 27 bases in between.

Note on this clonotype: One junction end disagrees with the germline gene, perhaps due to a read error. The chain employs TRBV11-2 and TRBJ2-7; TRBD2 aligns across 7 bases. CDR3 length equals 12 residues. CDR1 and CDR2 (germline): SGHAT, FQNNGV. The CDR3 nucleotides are TGTGTCAGCACCTTAAGCAGCGGGGAGCAGTGCTTC. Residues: CVSTLSSGEQCF.

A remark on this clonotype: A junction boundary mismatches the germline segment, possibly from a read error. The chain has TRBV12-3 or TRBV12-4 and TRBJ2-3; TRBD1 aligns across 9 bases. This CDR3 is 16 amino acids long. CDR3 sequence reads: CASSLESGTGPDTHYF. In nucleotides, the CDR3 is TGTGCCAGCAGTTTAGAATCCGGGACAGGGCCAGATACGCACTATTTT.

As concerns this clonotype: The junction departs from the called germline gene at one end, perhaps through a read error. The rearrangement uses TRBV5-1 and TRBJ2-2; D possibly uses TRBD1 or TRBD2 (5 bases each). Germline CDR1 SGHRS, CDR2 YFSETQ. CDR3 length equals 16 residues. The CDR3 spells CASRSGAAANTGEMFF. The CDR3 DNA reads TGCGCCAGCAGATCCGGGGCAGCGGCGAACACCGGGGAGATGTTTTTT.

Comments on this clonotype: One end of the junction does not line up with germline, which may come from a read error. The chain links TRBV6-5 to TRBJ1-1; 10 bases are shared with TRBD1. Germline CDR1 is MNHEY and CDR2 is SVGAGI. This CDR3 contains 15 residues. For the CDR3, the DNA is TGTGCCAGCAGTCCACCCCCGGGACAGGGGCCCGAAGATTTCTTT. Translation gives CASSPPPGQGPEDFF.

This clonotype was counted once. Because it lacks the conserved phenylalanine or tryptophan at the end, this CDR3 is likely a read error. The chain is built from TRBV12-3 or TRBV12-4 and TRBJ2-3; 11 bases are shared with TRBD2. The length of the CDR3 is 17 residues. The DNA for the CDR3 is TGTGCCAGCAGACTGGCGACTAGCGGGATGAGAGCAGAAACGCAGTATCTT. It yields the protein CASRLATSGMRAETQYL.

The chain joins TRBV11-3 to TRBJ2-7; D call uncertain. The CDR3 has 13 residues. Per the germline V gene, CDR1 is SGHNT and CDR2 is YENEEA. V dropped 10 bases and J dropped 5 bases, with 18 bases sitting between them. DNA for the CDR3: TGTGCCACCCAACGAGGAATTGCCCACGAGCAGTACTTC. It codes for CATQRGIAHEQYF.

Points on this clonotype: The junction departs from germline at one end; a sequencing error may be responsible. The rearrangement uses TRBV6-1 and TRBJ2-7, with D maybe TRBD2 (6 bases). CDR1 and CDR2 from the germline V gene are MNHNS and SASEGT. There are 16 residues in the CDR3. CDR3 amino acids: CASSPVVTGGNYEQYF. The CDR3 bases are TGTGCTAGCAGTCCCGTTGTGACGGGCGGGAACTACGAGCAGTACTTC.

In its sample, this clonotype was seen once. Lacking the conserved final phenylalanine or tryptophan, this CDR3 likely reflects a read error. The DNA for the CDR3 is TGTGCCAGCAGCTCAAGGGGAGCGCGGGACTACACCTCC. Protein: CASSSRGARDYTS. The rearrangement uses TRBV11-1 and TRBJ1-2; tentative D call: TRBD1 (5 bases). CDR1 SGHAT and CDR2 FQDESV come from the germline V gene (reference sequence). V was trimmed by 4 bases and J by 10 bases, leaving 16 bases between them. This CDR3 contains 13 residues.

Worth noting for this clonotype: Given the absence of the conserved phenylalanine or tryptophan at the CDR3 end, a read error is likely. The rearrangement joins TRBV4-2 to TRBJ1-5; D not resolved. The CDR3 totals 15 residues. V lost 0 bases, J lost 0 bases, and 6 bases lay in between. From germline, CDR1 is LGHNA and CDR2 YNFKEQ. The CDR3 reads CASSQEPTSNQPQHY. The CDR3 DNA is TGTGCCAGCAGCCAAGAGCCCACTAGCAATCAGCCCCAGCATTAT.

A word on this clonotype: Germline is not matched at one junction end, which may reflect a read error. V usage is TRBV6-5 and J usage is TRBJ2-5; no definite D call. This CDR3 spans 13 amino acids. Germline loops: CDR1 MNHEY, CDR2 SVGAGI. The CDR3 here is CTSSHPGHETQYF. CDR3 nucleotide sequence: TGTACCAGCAGCCACCCGGGCCATGAGACCCAGTACTTC.

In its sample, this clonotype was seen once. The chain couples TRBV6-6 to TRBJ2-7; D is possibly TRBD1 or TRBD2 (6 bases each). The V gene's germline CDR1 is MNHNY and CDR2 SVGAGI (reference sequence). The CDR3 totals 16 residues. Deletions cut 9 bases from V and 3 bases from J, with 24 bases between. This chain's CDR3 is CASRKTLLRGDYEQYF. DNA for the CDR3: TGTGCCAGTCGAAAAACCCTACTTAGGGGGGACTACGAGCAGTACTTC.